Only a few counts were recorded for the clone carrying this TCR beta chain. As yet, its antigen is unknown. In germline, CDR1 is DFQATT, CDR2 SNEGSKA (reference sequence). CDR3 length: 12 amino acids. Deletions cut 7 bases from V and 4 bases from J, with 13 bases between. The second PCR ran about 6 to 11 cycles with a sample-barcoded 5' primer and J-beta primers. Every cDNA was tagged by a template-switch adaptor with 12 random nucleotides. MiXCR was run by TCRdb on the 5' RACE reads, yielding one entry per CDR3 protein. The data contain some 1,500,000 distinct CDR3 sequences, 35% to 45% of them singletons. The sample belongs to a study of blood T cells in healthy people across ages. Study-wide findings and caveats: Roughly linearly, TCR beta diversity per million T cells fell as age increased.

The specimen sequenced was blood. The receptor's source is a woman aged 18-29 years in good health. This chain links TRBV20-1 with TRBJ2-5, with D unresolved. For the CDR3, the DNA is TGCAGTGTAGATGTGGTGGGAGAGACCCAGTACTTC. Protein: CSVDVVGETQYF.